This T cell receptor (beta chain) is from a study of regulatory T cells in long-lasting Graves disease. Study overall: It was over 5 years of antithyroid drugs, with positive TSH receptor antibodies, that meant persistent Graves' disease.

This clonotype was seen at least ten times. Its antigen is not known. Building the TCR beta libraries relied on iRepertoire HTBI primers, and CDR3 regions underwent Arm-PCR. Methods used by the authors: Analysis of the samples identified over 60 TRBV and around 13 TRBJ segments. TCRdb recomputed calls from the multiplex PCR reads with MiXCR, one row per CDR3 protein. TCRdb, not the original authors, processed these V and J calls. The profile shows roughly 360,000 distinct CDR3 sequences, 20% to 25% of them singletons. Time point in this sample: persistent/refractory GD, antithyroid drugs over 5 years with positive TRAb. PBMCs provided the RNA from which the TCR library was made. Study-wide points: Possibly, accuracy suffered from the small sample size. Persistent disease exhibited a predilection for TRBV28, TRBJ1-2 and TRBJ2-5.

Germline values: CDR1 MDHEN, CDR2 SYDVKM. Losses at the gene ends were 6 bases for V and 2 bases for J; bases not matched to a gene: 6. CDR3 length equals 14 residues. The clonotype originates from a woman aged 40 to 49 with Graves disease. The chain carries TRBV28 and TRBJ2-5, with 7 bases fitting TRBD1. The sample in question was peripheral blood mononuclear cells (PBMCs), obtained when the disease was refractory, from a patient treated with antithyroid drugs. CDR3 sequence (DNA): TGTGCCAGCAGCTCAGGGACAGAGCAAGAGACCCAGTACTTC. This codes for CASSSGTEQETQYF.